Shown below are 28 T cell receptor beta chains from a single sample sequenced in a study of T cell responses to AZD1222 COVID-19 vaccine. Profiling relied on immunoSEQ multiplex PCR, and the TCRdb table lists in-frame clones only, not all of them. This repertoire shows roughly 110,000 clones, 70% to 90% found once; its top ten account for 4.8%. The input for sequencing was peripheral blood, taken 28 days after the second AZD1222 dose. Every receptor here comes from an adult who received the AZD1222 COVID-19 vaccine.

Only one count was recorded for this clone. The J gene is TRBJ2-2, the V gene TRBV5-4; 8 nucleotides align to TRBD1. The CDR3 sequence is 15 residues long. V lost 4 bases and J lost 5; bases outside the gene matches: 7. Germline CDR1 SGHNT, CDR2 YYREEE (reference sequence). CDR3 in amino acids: CASSGQGAPTGELFF. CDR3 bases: TGTGCCAGCAGCGGGCAGGGGGCGCCGACCGGGGAGCTGTTTTTT.

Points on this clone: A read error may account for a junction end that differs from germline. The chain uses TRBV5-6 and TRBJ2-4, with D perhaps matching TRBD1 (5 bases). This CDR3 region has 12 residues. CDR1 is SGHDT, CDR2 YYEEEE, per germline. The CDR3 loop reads CASSLATDRSDF. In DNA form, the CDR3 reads TGTGCCAGCAGCTTGGCGACAGATCGGTCGGACTTC.

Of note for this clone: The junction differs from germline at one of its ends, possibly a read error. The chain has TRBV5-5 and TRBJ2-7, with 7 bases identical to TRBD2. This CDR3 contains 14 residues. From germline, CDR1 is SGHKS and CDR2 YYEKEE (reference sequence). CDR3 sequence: CASSLVAGDYGQYF. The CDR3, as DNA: TGTGCCAGCAGCTTGGTGGCGGGGGACTACGGGCAGTACTTC.

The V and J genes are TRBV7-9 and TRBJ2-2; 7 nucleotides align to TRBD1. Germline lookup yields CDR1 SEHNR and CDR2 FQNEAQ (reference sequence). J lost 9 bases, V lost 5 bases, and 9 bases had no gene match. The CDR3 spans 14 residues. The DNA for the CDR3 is TGTGCCAGCAGCGGACAGGAGCTATCGTGGGAGCTGTTTTTT. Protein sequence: CASSGQELSWELFF.

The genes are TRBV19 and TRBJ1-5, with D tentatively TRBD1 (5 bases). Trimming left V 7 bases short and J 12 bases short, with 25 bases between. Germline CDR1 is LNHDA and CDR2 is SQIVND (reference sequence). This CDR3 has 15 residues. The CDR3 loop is CASTPTGQGSIHQHF. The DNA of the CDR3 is TGTGCCAGTACCCCAACTGGCCAGGGCTCTATCCACCAGCATTTT.

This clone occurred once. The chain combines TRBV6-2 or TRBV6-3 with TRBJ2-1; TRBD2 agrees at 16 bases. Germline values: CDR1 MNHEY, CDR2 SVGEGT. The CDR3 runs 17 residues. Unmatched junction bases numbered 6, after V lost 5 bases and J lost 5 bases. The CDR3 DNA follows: TGTGCCAGCAGTCTGGGACTAGCGGGGGGGTACCACAATGAGCAGTTCTTC. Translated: CASSLGLAGGYHNEQFF.

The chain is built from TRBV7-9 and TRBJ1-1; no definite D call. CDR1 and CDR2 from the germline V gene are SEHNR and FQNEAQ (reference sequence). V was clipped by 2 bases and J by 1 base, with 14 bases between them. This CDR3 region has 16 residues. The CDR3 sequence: CASSLIRREENTEAFF. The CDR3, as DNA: TGTGCCAGCAGCTTAATACGACGGGAAGAGAACACTGAAGCTTTCTTT.

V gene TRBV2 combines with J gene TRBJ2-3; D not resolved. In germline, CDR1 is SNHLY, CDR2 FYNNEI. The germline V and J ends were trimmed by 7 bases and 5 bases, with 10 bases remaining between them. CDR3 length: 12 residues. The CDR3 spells CASNFDKDTQYF. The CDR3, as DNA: TGTGCCAGCAATTTTGACAAAGATACGCAGTATTTT.

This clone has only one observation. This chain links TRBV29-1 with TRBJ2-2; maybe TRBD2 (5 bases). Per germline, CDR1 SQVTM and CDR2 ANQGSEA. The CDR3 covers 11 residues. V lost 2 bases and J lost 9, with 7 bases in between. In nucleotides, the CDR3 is TGCAGCGTTGAATCCGGGAGGGAGCTGTTTTTT. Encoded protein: CSVESGRELFF.

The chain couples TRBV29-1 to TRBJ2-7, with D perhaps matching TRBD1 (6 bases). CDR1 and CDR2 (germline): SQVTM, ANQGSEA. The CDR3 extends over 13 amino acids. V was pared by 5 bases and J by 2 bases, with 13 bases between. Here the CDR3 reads CSVPTGTPYEQYF. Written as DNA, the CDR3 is TGCAGCGTTCCCACCGGGACACCCTACGAGCAGTACTTC.

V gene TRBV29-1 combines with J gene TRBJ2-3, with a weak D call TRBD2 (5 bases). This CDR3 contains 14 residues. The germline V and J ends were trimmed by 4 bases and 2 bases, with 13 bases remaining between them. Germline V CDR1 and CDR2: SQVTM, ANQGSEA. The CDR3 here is CSVVRANPTDTQYF. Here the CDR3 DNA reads TGCAGCGTTGTGAGGGCTAACCCCACAGATACGCAGTATTTT.

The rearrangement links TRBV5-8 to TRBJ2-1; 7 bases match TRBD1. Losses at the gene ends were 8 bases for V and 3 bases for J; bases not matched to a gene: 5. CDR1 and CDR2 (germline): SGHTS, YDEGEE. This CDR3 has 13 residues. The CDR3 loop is CARIRQGYNEQFF. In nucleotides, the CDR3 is TGTGCCAGAATAAGACAGGGCTACAATGAGCAGTTCTTC.

CDR3 in DNA: TGTGCCAGCAGCAAAGGGGATAGCAATCAGCCCCAGCATTTT. It codes for CASSKGDSNQPQHF. The gene calls are TRBV21-1 and TRBJ1-5. TRBV21-1 is a known pseudogene. The CDR3 is 14 amino acids.

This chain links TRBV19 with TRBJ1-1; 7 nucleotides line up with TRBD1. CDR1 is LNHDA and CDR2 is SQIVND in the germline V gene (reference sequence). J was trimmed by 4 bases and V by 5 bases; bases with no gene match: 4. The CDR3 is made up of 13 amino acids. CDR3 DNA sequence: TGTGCCAGTAGTCAGGGGGGAAGCACTGAAGCTTTCTTT. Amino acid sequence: CASSQGGSTEAFF.

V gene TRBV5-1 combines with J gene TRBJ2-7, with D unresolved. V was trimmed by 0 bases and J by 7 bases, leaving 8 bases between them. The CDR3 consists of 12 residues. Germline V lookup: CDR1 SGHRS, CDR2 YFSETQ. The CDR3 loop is CASSLDRLEQYF. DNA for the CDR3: TGCGCCAGCAGCTTGGATAGGCTTGAGCAGTACTTC.

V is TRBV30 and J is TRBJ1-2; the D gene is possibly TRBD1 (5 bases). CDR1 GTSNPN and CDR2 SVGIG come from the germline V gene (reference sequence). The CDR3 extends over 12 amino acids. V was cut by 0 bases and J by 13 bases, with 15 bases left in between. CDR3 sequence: CAWSVQASKITF. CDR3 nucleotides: TGTGCCTGGAGTGTACAGGCCTCGAAGATCACCTTC.

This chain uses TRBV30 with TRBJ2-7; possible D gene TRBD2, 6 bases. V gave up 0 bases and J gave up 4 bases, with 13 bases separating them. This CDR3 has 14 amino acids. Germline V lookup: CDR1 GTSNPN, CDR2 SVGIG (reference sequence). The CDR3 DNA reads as TGTGCCTGGAGTGTACCGGGACTTATATACGAGCAGTACTTC. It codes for CAWSVPGLIYEQYF.

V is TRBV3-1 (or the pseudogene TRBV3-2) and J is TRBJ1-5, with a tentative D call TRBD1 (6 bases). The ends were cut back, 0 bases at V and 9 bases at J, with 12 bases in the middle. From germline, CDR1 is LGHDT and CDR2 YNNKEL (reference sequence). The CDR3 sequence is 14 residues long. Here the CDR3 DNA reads TGTGCCAGCAGCCAAGAGTCCGGCAGGGGGCCCCAGCATTTT. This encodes CASSQESGRGPQHF.

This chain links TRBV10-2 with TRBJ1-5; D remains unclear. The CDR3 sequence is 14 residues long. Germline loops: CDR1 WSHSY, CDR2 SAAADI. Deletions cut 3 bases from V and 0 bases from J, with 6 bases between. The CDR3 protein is CASSEVNSNQPQHF. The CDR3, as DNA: TGCGCCAGCAGTGAAGTTAATAGCAATCAGCCCCAGCATTTT.

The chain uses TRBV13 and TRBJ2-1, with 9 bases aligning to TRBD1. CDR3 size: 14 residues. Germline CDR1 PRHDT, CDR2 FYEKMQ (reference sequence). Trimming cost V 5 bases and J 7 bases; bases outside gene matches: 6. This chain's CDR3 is CASSHGTGLNEQFF. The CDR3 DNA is TGTGCCAGCAGCCACGGGACAGGGTTAAATGAGCAGTTCTTC.

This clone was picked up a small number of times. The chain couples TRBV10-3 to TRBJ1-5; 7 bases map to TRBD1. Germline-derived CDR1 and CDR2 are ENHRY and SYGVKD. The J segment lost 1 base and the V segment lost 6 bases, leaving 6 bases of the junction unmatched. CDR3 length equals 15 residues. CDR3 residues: CAISSGTESNQPQHF. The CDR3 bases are TGTGCCATCAGCTCAGGGACAGAAAGCAATCAGCCCCAGCATTTT.

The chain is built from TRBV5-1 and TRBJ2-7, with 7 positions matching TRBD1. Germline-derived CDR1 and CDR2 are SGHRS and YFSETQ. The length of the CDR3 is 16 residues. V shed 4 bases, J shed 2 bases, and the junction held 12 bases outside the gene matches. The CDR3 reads CASSGRDSLSPYEQYF. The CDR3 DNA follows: TGCGCCAGCAGCGGTAGGGACAGCCTATCCCCCTACGAGCAGTACTTC.

This CDR3 is CASGRGNTANSPLHF. CDR3 sequence (DNA): TGTGCCAGCGGGAGGGGGAACACCGCGAATTCACCCCTCCACTTT. This chain links TRBV9 with TRBJ1-6; D is perhaps TRBD1 (6 bases). In germline, CDR1 is SGDLS, CDR2 YYNGEE. V lost 7 bases and J 7 bases, leaving 18 bases between the germline ends. The CDR3 spans 15 residues.

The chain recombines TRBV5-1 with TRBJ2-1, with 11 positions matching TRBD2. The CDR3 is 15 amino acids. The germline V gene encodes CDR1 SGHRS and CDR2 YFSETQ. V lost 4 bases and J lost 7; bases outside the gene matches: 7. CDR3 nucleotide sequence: TGCGCCAGCAGCCTGGAGGGACTAGCGGTGAATGAGCAGTTCTTC. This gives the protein CASSLEGLAVNEQFF. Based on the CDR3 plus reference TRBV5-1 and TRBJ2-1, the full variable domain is KAGVTQTPRYLIKTRGQQVTLSCSPISGHRSVSWYQQTPGQGLQFLFEYFSETQRNKGNFPGRFSGRQFSNSRSEMNVSTLELGDSALYLCASSLEGLAVNEQFFGPGTRLTVL.

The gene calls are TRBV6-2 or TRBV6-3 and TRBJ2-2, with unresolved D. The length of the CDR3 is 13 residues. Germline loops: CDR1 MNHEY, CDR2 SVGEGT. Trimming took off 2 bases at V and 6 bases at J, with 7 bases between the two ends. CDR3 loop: CASSYPRSGELFF. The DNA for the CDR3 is TGTGCCAGCAGTTACCCGAGGTCCGGGGAGCTGTTTTTT.

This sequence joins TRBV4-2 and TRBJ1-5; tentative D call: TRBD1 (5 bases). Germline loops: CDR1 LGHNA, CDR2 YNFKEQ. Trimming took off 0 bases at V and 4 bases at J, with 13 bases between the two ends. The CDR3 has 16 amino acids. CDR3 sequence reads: CASSQDLGGENQPQHF. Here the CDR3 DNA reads TGTGCCAGCAGCCAAGATTTGGGGGGAGAAAATCAGCCCCAGCATTTT.

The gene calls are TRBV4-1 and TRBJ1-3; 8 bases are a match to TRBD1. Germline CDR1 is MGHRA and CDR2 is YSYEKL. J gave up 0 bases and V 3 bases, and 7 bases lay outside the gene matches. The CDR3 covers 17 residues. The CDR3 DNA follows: TGCGCCAGCAGCCATAGAAACAGGGGGGACTCTGGAAACACCATATATTTT. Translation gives CASSHRNRGDSGNTIYF.

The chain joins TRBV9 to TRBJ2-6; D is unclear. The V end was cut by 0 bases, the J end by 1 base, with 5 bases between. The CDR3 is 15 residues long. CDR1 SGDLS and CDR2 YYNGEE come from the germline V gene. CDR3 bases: TGTGCCAGCAGCGTAGAGGGATCTGGGGCCAACGTCCTGACTTTC. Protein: CASSVEGSGANVLTF.